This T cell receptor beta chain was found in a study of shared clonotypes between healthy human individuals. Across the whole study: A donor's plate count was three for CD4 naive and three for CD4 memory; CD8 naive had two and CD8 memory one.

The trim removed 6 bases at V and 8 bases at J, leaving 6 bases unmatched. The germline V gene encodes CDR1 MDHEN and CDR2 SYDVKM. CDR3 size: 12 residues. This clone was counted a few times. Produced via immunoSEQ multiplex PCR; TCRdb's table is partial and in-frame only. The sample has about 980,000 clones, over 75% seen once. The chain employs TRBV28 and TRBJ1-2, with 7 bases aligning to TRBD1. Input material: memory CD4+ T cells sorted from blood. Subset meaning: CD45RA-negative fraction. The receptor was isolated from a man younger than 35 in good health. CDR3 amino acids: CASSNRGGGYTF. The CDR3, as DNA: TGTGCCAGCAGCAACAGGGGTGGCGGCTACACCTTC.